This T cell receptor (beta chain) was sequenced during a study of blood T cell repertoires in COVID-19. For the study at large: Samples representing acute and convalescent COVID-19 were sourced from the United States, Italy and Spain. Nucleic acid was either cDNA or gDNA, and it came from T cells, B-cell-depleted T cells, or PBMCs.

CDR1 and CDR2 from the germline V gene are MNHEY and SMNVEV (reference sequence). The CDR3 is made up of 13 amino acids. Trimming removed 2 bases at V and 3 bases at J, with 8 bases between. Authors' methods: For nucleated cells, counts were estimated from reference gene primer amplification. Data came from immunoSEQ multiplex PCR; TCRdb stores just in-frame clones and leaves some out. From that table come the V and J calls and clone size; the DNA was used to work out D and trimming. Among 100,000 to 150,000 clones, over 80% were seen once, and the ten largest hold roughly 9.7%. Material for sequencing was peripheral blood. The chain is built from TRBV27 and TRBJ2-7, with D perhaps TRBD1 (6 bases). The clonotype comes from a man between 40 and 49 years old with active or convalescent COVID-19. In DNA form, the CDR3 reads TGTGCCAGCAGTTTAAAGGACAGCTACGAGCAGTACTTC. This codes for CASSLKDSYEQYF.